The T cell receptor beta chain described here comes from a study of blood T cell repertoires in COVID-19. Study-wide background: T cells, B-cell-depleted T cells, or PBMCs supplied cDNA or gDNA.

TCRdb's table, derived via immunoSEQ multiplex PCR, lists solely in-frame clones and lacks some. The table has a few hundred thousand clones, around 91% seen once; the top ten hold about 9.9%. Cohort 3 donors were reported recovered after two negative PCRs, clearance, or symptom resolution. V trimming: 1 base; J trimming: 2 bases; junction bases outside the gene matches: 7. Per the germline V gene, CDR1 is SGHAT and CDR2 is FQNNGV. The length of the CDR3 is 17 residues. The sample taken for sequencing was PBMCs or T cells enriched from blood (not recorded which). This sequence originates from a woman aged 40-49 years who had recovered from COVID-19. The chain recombines TRBV11-2 with TRBJ2-2; 7 bases map to TRBD1. As DNA, the CDR3 is TGTGCCAGCAGCTTAGTGCGGCAGGGGGAAAACACCGGGGAGCTGTTTTTT. It specifies CASSLVRQGENTGELFF.